This T cell receptor (beta chain) was recorded in a study of blood T cell repertoires in COVID-19. Across the study: From T cells, B-cell-depleted T cells, or PBMCs came the material, which was cDNA or gDNA.

Clones were read by immunoSEQ multiplex PCR, and TCRdb kept only the in-frame ones, dropping some. The table includes about 210,000 clones, almost 85% detected once. There are a few counts of this clone. This clonotype was obtained from a woman aged 45 to 65 with active or convalescent COVID-19. Sequencing was performed on peripheral blood.

In nucleotides, the CDR3 is TGCGCCAGCAGTGAGTCGTCAGATTATAGCAATCAGCCCCAGCATTTT. It encodes CASSESSDYSNQPQHF. V gene TRBV10-1 combines with J gene TRBJ1-5; D remains unclear. V was shortened by 0 bases and J by 0 bases, with 9 bases between the two germline ends. The CDR3 runs to 16 residues. Per germline, CDR1 WNHNN and CDR2 SYGVQD (reference sequence).